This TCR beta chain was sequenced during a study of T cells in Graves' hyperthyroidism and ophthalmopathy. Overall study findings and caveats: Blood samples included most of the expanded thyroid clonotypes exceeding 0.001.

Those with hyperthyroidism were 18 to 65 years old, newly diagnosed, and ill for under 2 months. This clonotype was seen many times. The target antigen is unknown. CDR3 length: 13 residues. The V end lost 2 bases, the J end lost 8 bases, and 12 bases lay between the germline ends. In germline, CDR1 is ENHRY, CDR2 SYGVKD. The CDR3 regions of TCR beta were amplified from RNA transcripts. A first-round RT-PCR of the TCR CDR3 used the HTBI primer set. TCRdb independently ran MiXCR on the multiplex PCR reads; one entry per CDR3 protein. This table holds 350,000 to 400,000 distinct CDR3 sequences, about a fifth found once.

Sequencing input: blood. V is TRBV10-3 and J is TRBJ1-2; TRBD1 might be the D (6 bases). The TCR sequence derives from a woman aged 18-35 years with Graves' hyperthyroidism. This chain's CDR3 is CAISEPDSEGYTF. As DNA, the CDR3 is TGTGCCATCAGTGAGCCGGACAGTGAGGGCTACACCTTC.